This paragraph reports one T cell receptor beta chain. The data were obtained in a study of blood T cell repertoires in COVID-19. Looking at the study overall: Acute and convalescent COVID-19 specimens originated in the United States, Italy and Spain. T cells, B-cell-depleted T cells, or PBMCs supplied cDNA or gDNA.

The CDR3 covers 14 residues. Deletions cut 4 bases from V and 5 bases from J, with 14 bases between. The germline V gene has CDR1 ENHRY and CDR2 SYGVKD. How the authors handled the data: Cell counts per sample came from amplifying reference gene primers. TCRdb's table, derived via immunoSEQ multiplex PCR, lists solely in-frame clones and lacks some. That table gives V, J and clone size, and the DNA gave D and trimming. The sample lists fewer than 120,000 clones, about 85% occurring once. This rearrangement joins TRBV10-3 to TRBJ1-1; D may be TRBD1 (6 bases). The clonotype originates from a human donor in a cohort sampled during active COVID-19. Sequencing was done on a sample of peripheral blood. For the CDR3, the DNA is TGTGCCATCAGTGTGAGCGGGGGCGAAACTGAAGCTTTCTTT. The encoded protein is CAISVSGGETEAFF.